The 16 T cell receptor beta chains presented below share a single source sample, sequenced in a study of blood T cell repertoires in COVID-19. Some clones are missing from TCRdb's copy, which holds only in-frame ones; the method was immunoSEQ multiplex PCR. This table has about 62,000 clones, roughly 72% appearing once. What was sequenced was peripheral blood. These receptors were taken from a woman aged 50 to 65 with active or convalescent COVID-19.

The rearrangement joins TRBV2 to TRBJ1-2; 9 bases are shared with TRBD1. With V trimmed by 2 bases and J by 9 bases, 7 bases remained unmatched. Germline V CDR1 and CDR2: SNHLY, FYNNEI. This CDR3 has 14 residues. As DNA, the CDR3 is TGTGCCAGCAGTGAAAGGGGACAGGGTATTCGCTACACCTTC. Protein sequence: CASSERGQGIRYTF.

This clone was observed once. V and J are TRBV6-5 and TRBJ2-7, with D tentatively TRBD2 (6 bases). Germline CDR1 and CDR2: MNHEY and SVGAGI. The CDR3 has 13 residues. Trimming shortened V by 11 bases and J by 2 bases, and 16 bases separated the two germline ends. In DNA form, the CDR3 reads TGTGCCGGCTCGGAGGGATACCCCTACGAGCAGTACTTC. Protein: CAGSEGYPYEQYF.

The CDR3 nucleotides are TGTGCCAGCAGCTTAGGACTAGCAGCCCTCACCGGGGAGCTGTTTTTT. Protein product: CASSLGLAALTGELFF. This rearrangement joins TRBV5-6 to TRBJ2-2; 8 bases match TRBD2. After removal of 2 bases from V and 4 bases from J, the junction contained 7 bases not matched to a gene. Looked up from germline, CDR1 is SGHDT and CDR2 is YYEEEE. CDR3 length equals 16 residues.

CDR3 sequence reads: CAWSEQRNYGYTF. The CDR3 DNA is TGTGCCTGGAGTGAACAGAGAAACTATGGCTACACCTTC. The rearrangement joins TRBV30 to TRBJ1-2; no clear D. V lost 1 base to trimming and J lost 2 bases, with 8 bases between them. The CDR3 loop spans 13 amino acids. Germline V gene sequence: CDR1 GTSNPN, CDR2 SVGIG (reference sequence).

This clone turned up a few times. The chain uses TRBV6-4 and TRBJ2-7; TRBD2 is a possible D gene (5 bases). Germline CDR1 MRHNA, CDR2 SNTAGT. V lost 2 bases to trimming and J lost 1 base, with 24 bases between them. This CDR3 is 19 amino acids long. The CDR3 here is CASSDGRSGGGRRSYEQYF. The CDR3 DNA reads TGTGCCAGCAGTGACGGGCGCTCAGGAGGCGGAAGGAGATCCTACGAGCAGTACTTC.

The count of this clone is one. CDR3: CASSPRRQILYGYTF. The CDR3 DNA sequence: TGTGCCAGCAGTCCCCGGCGGCAGATTCTATATGGCTACACCTTC. The chain carries TRBV27 and TRBJ1-2; D call uncertain. The CDR3 is made up of 15 amino acids. Per germline, CDR1 MNHEY and CDR2 SMNVEV (reference sequence). Trimming took 5 bases from V and 5 from J, leaving 18 bases between them.

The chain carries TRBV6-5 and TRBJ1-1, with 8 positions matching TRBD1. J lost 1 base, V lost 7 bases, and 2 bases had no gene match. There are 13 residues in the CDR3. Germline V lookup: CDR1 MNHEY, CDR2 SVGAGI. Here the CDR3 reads CASKDRANTEAFF. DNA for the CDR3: TGTGCCAGCAAGGACAGGGCGAACACTGAAGCTTTCTTT.

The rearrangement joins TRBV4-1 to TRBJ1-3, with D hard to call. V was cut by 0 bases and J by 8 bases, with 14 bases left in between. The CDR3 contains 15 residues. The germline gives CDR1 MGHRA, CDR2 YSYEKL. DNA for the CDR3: TGCGCCAGCAGCCAAGAGGGCATAGGCTGGGACACCATATATTTT. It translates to CASSQEGIGWDTIYF.

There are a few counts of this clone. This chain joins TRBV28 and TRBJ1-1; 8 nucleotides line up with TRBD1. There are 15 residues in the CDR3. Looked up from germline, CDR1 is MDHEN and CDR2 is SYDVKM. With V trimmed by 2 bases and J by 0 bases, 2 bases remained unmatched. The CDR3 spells CASSLQGAMNTEAFF. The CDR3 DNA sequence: TGTGCCAGCAGTTTACAGGGGGCGATGAACACTGAAGCTTTCTTT.

The CDR3 coding sequence is TGTGCCAGCAAAGCGGGGGTCAATAGCAATCAGCCCCAGCATTTT. As protein: CASKAGVNSNQPQHF. The chain links TRBV27 to TRBJ1-5; tentative D call: TRBD1 (5 bases). V was pared by 7 bases and J by 0 bases, with 13 bases between. CDR3 length: 15 amino acids. Germline V gives CDR1 MNHEY, CDR2 SMNVEV (reference sequence).

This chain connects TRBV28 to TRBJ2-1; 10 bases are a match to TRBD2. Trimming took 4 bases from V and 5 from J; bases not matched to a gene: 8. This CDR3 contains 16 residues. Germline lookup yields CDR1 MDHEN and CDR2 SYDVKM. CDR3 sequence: CASSWTAGLANNEQFF. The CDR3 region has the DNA TGTGCCAGCAGTTGGACAGCGGGACTAGCGAACAATGAGCAGTTCTTC.

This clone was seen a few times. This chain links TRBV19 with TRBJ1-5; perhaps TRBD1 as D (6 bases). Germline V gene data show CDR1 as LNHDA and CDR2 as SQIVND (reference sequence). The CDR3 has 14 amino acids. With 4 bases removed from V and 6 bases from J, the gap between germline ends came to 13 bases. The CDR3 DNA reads TGTGCCAGTAGTACCGGGGGGGCGGCTCAGCCCCAGCATTTT. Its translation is CASSTGGAAQPQHF.

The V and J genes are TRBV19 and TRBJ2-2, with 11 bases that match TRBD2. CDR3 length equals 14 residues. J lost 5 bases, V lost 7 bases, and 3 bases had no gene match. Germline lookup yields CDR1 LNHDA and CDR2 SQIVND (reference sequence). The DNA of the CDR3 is TGTGCCAGTATACGGACTAGCGGGACCGGGGAGCTGTTTTTT. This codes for CASIRTSGTGELFF.

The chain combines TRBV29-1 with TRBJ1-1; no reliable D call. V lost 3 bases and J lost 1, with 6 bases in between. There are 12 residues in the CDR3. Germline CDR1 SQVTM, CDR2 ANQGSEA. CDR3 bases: TGCAGCGTTGACAGGAAGAACACTGAAGCTTTCTTT. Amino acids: CSVDRKNTEAFF.

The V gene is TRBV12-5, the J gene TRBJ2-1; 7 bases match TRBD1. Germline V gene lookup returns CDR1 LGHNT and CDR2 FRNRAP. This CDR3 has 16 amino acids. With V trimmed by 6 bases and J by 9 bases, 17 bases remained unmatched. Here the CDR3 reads CASGTGRGWVDGEQFF. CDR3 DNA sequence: TGTGCTAGTGGGACAGGGAGAGGTTGGGTCGATGGTGAGCAGTTCTTC.

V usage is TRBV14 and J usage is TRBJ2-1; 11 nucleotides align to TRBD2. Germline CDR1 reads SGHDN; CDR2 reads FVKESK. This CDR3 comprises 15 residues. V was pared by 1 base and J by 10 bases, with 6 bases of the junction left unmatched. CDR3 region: CASSQVASGRKEQFF. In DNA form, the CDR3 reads TGTGCCAGCAGCCAAGTGGCTAGCGGGAGGAAAGAGCAGTTCTTC.